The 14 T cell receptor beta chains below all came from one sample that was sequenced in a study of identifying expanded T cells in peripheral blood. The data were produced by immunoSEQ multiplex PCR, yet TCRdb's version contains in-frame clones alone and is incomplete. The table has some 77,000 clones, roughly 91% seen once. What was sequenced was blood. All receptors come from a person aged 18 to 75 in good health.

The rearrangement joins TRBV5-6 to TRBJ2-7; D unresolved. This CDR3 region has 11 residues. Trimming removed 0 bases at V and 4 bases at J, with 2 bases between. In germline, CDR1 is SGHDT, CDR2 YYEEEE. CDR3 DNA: TGTGCCAGCAGCTTGGAGTACGAGCAGTACTTC. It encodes CASSLEYEQYF.

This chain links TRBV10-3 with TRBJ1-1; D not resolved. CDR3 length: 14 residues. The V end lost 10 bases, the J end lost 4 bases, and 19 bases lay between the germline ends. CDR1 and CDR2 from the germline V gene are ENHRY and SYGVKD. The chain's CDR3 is CATTGIGQTTEAFF. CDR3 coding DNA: TGTGCCACCACCGGGATTGGGCAGACCACTGAAGCTTTCTTT.

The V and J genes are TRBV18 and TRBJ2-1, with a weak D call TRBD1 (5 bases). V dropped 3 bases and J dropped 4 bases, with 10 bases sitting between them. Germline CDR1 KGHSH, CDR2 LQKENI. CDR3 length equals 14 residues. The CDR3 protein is CASSPTRQYNEQFF. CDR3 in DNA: TGTGCCAGCTCACCCACGAGACAGTACAATGAGCAGTTCTTC.

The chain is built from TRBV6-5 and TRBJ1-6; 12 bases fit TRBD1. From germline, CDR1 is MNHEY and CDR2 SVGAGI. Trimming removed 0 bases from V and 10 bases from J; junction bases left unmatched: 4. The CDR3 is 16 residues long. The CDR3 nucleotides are TGTGCCAGCAGTTACTCTCTCGGGACAGGGGGCTCACCCCTCCACTTT. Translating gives CASSYSLGTGGSPLHF.

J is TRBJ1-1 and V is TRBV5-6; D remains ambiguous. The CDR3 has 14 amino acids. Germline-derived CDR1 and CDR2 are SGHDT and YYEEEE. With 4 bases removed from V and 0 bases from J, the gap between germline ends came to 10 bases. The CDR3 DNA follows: TGTGCCAGCAGCCCCGCCGGGGTGAACACTGAAGCTTTCTTT. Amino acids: CASSPAGVNTEAFF.

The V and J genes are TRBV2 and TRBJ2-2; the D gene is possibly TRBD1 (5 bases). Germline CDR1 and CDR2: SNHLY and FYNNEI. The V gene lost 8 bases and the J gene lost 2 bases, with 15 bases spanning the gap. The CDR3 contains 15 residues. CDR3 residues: CASRVGHPNTGELFF. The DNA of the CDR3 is TGTGCCAGCCGAGTCGGACATCCTAACACCGGGGAGCTGTTTTTT.

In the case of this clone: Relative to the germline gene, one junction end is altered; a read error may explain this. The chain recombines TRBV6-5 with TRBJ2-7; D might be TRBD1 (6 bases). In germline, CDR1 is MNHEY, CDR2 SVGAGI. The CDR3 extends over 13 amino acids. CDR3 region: CASSYSTGQGVNF. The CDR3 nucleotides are TGTGCCAGCAGTTACTCGACGGGACAAGGGGTTAACTTC.

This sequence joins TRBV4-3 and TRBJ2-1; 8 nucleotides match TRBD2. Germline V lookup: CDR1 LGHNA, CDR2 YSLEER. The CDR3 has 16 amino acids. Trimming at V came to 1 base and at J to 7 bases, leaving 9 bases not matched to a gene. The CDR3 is CASSQGVAGRGNEQFF. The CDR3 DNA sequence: TGCGCCAGCAGCCAAGGGGTAGCGGGGAGGGGGAATGAGCAGTTCTTC.

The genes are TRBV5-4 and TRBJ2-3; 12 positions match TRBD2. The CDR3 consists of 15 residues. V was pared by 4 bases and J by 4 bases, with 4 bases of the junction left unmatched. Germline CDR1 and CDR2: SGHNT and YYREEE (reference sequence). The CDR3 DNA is TGTGCCAGCAGCCCTAGCGGGGGGGGCGCAGATACGCAGTATTTT. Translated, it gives CASSPSGGGADTQYF.

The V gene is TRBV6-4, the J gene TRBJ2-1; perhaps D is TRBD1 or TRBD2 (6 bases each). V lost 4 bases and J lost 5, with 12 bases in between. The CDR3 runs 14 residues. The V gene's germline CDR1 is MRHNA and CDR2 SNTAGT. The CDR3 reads CASSGSGANNEQFF. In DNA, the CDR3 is TGTGCCAGCAGTGGGTCGGGGGCCAACAATGAGCAGTTCTTC.

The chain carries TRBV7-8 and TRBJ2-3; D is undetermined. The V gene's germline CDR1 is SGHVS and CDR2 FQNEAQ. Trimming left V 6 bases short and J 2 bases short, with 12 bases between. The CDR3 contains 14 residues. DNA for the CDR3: TGTGCCAGCAGTCAACCGATTGACACAGATACGCAGTATTTT. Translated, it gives CASSQPIDTDTQYF.

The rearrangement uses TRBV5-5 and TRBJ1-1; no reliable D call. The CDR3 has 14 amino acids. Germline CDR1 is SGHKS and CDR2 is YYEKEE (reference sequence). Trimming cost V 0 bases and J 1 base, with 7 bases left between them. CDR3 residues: CASSLASGNTEAFF. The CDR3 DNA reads TGTGCCAGCAGCTTGGCCAGTGGGAACACTGAAGCTTTCTTT.

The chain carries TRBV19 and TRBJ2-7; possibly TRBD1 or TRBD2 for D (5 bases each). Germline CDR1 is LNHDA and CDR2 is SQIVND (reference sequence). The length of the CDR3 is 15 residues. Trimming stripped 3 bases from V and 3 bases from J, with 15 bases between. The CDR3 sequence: CASSIKRGGGYEQYF. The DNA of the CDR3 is TGTGCCAGTAGTATTAAAAGGGGCGGAGGCTACGAGCAGTACTTC. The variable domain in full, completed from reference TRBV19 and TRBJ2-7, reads DGGITQSPKYLFRKEGQNVTLSCEQNLNHDAMYWYRQDPGQGLRLIYYSQIVNDFQKGDIAEGYSVSREKKESFPLTVTSAQKNPTAFYLCASSIKRGGGYEQYFGPGTRLTVT.

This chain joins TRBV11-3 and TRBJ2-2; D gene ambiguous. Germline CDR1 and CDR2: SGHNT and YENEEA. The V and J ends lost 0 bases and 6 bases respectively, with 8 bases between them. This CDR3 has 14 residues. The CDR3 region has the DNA TGTGCCAGCAGCTTAGAGGACGGCGCCGGGGAGCTGTTTTTT. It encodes CASSLEDGAGELFF.